This T cell receptor (beta chain) was captured in a study of shared clonotypes between healthy human individuals. In the case of this clone: Its specificity is not known.

TCRdb's table, derived via immunoSEQ multiplex PCR, lists solely in-frame clones and lacks some. Here the sample spans about 2.3 million clones, over 90% being singletons. Study results and limitations: Approximately 4.5% was the fraction of naive CD4 clonotypes found shared across a handful of donors. Naive subsets generally had larger estimated richness than memory subsets. Expectations were that clonotype sharing among donors would be affected by sequencing depth.

This CDR3 has 15 residues. The trim removed 5 bases at V and 1 base at J, leaving 3 bases unmatched. Looked up from germline, CDR1 is PRHDT and CDR2 is FYEKMQ (reference sequence). The chain recombines TRBV13 with TRBJ2-2, with 8 bases lining up with TRBD2. The receptor was isolated from a man between 18 and 29 years old in good health. Some clones in this sample may be carry-over from other donors' samples. Specimen: naive CD4+ T cells from PBMCs. Documented subset: CD45RA+ positively selected. The CDR3 region has the DNA TGTGCCAGCAGCCGCACTAGCGGGAACACCGGGGAGCTGTTTTTT. Protein sequence: CASSRTSGNTGELFF.